This T cell receptor (beta chain) comes out of a study of shared clonotypes between healthy human individuals. Findings of the study overall: Represented diversity (both genetic and exposure-history) was limited by the small number of donors. It was only blood that was sampled, and tissue repertoires likely differ.

Measured with immunoSEQ multiplex PCR; TCRdb has only the in-frame clones, and not every one. In the table there are under 850,000 clones, roughly 72% of which are singletons. In its sample, this clone was seen once. The antigen remains undetermined. CD45RA+ naive and CD45RA-negative memory subsets were separated from CD4+ cells. This receptor was obtained from a woman in her twenties or thirties in good health. Sequencing was done on a sample of memory CD4+ T cells sorted from blood. Documented subset: CD45RA-negative fraction.

The chain's CDR3 is CASSEGQPNQPQHF. The CDR3 region has the DNA TGCGCCAGCAGCGAGGGACAACCCAATCAGCCCCAGCATTTT. V gene TRBV5-1 combines with J gene TRBJ1-5; possible D gene TRBD1, 6 bases. Germline values: CDR1 SGHRS, CDR2 YFSETQ. Trimming left V 4 bases short and J 3 bases short, with 11 bases between. The CDR3 is made up of 14 amino acids.